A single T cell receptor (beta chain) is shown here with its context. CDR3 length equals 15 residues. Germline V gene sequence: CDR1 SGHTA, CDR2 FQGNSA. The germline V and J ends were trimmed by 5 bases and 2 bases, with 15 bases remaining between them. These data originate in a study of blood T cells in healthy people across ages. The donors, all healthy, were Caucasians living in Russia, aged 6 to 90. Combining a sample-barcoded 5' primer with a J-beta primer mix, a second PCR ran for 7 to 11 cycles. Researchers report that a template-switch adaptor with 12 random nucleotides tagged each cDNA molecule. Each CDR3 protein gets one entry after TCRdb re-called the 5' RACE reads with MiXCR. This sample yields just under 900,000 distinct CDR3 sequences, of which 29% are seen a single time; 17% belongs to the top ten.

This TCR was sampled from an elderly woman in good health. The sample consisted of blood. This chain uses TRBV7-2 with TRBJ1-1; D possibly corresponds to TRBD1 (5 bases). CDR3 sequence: CASSPARGLNTEAFF. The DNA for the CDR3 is TGTGCCAGCAGCCCCGCGCGGGGACTCAACACTGAAGCTTTCTTT.